The 8 T cell receptor beta chains presented below share a single source sample, sequenced in a study of cytomegalovirus exposure and HLA in healthy donors. Amplification used 60 Vbeta primers and 13 Jbeta primers. Some clones are missing from TCRdb's copy, which holds only in-frame ones; the method was immunoSEQ multiplex PCR. The sample lists about 170,000 clones, around 80% occurring once. Material for sequencing was PBMCs. These receptor sequences come from a woman between 45 and 65 years old in good health and CMV-seropositive.

The chain couples TRBV4-2 to TRBJ1-1; TRBD1 aligns across 7 bases. The V gene end was trimmed by 4 bases and the J gene end by 0 bases; junction bases not matched to a gene: 14. CDR1 is LGHNA and CDR2 is YNFKEQ in the germline V gene. This CDR3 has 18 residues. The CDR3 DNA reads TGTGCCAGCAGCCCGGTGGGCGGAGGGACAGACATGAACACTGAAGCTTTCTTT. It translates to CASSPVGGGTDMNTEAFF.

The chain carries TRBV30 and TRBJ1-1; D is possibly TRBD1 (5 bases). Trimming stripped 2 bases from V and 0 bases from J, with 7 bases between. From germline, CDR1 is GTSNPN and CDR2 SVGIG (reference sequence). The CDR3 extends over 13 amino acids. The CDR3 sequence: CAWSWGVNTEAFF. CDR3 sequence (DNA): TGTGCCTGGAGTTGGGGGGTGAACACTGAAGCTTTCTTT. The whole variable domain, filled in from reference TRBV30 and TRBJ1-1, reads SQTIHQWPATLVQPVGSPLSLECTVEGTSNPNLYWYRQAAGRGLQLLFYSVGIGQISSEVPQNLSASRPQDRQFILSSKKLLLSDSGFYLCAWSWGVNTEAFFGQGTRLTVV.

V usage is TRBV4-3 and J usage is TRBJ1-1; possibly TRBD1 for D (5 bases). This CDR3 region has 17 residues. V was trimmed by 0 bases and J by 0 bases, leaving 14 bases between them. CDR1 is LGHNA and CDR2 is YSLEER in the germline V gene. The CDR3: CASSQDTGRRVNTEAFF. The CDR3 DNA follows: TGCGCCAGCAGCCAAGATACAGGTCGCCGCGTGAACACTGAAGCTTTCTTT.

The rearrangement joins TRBV27 to TRBJ1-2; 8 bases are shared with TRBD1. The ends lost 6 bases at V and 7 bases at J; junction bases unmatched: 16. Germline CDR1 is MNHEY and CDR2 is SMNVEV (reference sequence). The CDR3 is 16 amino acids. The CDR3 bases are TGTGCCAGCAGCCTCCTGGACAGGGTAGGGGAAGGTGGCTACACCTTC. It is translated as CASSLLDRVGEGGYTF.

The chain recombines TRBV30 with TRBJ2-4; 10 nucleotides align to TRBD2. Trimming removed 2 bases from V and 0 bases from J; junction bases left unmatched: 13. This CDR3 contains 19 residues. Germline lookup yields CDR1 GTSNPN and CDR2 SVGIG (reference sequence). For the CDR3, the DNA is TGTGCCTGGAGTCTAGCGGGAGTGGTGGGGCCTAAAGCCAAAAACATTCAGTACTTC. This gives the protein CAWSLAGVVGPKAKNIQYF.

The chain couples TRBV27 to TRBJ2-2, with D possibly matching TRBD2 (5 bases). The CDR3 contains 14 residues. The ends were cut back, 0 bases at V and 5 bases at J, with 7 bases in the middle. Germline V gene lookup returns CDR1 MNHEY and CDR2 SMNVEV (reference sequence). Here the CDR3 reads CASSLSPGTGELFF. CDR3 sequence (DNA): TGTGCCAGCAGTTTATCCCCGGGGACCGGGGAGCTGTTTTTT.

There are a few counts of this clone. The V and J genes are TRBV25-1 and TRBJ1-1; TRBD1 matches at 7 bases. V trimming: 9 bases; J trimming: 1 base; junction bases outside the gene matches: 5. Germline V gene sequence: CDR1 MGHDK, CDR2 SYGVNS. The CDR3 spans 13 residues. This CDR3 reads CASGQAPNTEAFF. The CDR3 DNA reads TGTGCCAGTGGACAGGCCCCGAACACTGAAGCTTTCTTT.

This clone was counted a few times. This chain connects TRBV10-3 to TRBJ1-6, with a weak D call TRBD1 (5 bases). Germline CDR1 reads ENHRY; CDR2 reads SYGVKD. CDR3 size: 17 residues. The V end was cut by 2 bases, the J end by 5 bases, with 16 bases between. The CDR3 protein is CAISEAPPGLDNSPLHF. The CDR3 DNA is TGTGCCATCAGTGAGGCCCCGCCAGGGTTAGATAATTCACCCCTCCACTTT.